This T cell receptor (beta chain) originates from a study of neurological immune-mediated disorders. The sample holds many counts of this clonotype. The germline gives CDR1 SEHNR, CDR2 FQNEAQ (reference sequence). This CDR3 has 14 amino acids. Trimming left V 5 bases short and J 3 bases short, with 14 bases between. It was by 5'RACE with 10-nucleotide random UMIs that the cDNA was made. Via MiXCR, TCRdb re-called the 5' RACE reads, giving one row per CDR3 protein. The sample includes tens of thousands of distinct CDR3 sequences, about 15% of them seen just once. V gene TRBV7-9 combines with J gene TRBJ2-7; D might be TRBD1 or TRBD2, each matching 5 bases. The sequencing input was PBMCs. The TCR sequence derives from a woman in her thirties or forties in good health. CDR3 sequence (DNA): TGTGCCAGCAGCCCTGGGACGGACGTCTACGAGCAGTACTTC. Its protein product is CASSPGTDVYEQYF.